The 31 T cell receptor beta chains reported below all come from one sample, sequenced in a study of T-cell reconstitution after alpha-beta-depleted transplantation in children. Construction of the TCRbeta library involved unique molecular identifiers. TCRdb ran MiXCR on the PCR reads and lists one entry per CDR3 protein. Found here are about 980,000 distinct CDR3 sequences, about 29% of them singletons; the top ten hold more than 25%. The sequenced sample was PBMCs, mostly from graft donor cells, obtained 360 days after TCRalphabeta/CD19-depleted stem cell transplant. The receptors were gathered from a boy less than two years old who had a stem cell transplant for SCID, so the T cells may come from the graft donor.

The table lists this clonotype with a few counts. The chain carries TRBV7-3 and TRBJ1-1; D is unclear. This CDR3 spans 14 amino acids. V was trimmed by 1 base and J by 5 bases, leaving 11 bases between them. Germline CDR1 is SGHTA and CDR2 is FQGTGA. CDR3 amino acids: CASSLKGRGTEAFF. The CDR3 bases are TGTGCCAGCAGCTTAAAAGGGAGAGGGACTGAAGCTTTCTTT.

The V and J genes are TRBV5-1 and TRBJ1-1, with 7 bases that match TRBD1. CDR3 length: 15 residues. CDR1 and CDR2 (germline): SGHRS, YFSETQ. With V trimmed by 2 bases and J by 4 bases, 8 bases remained unmatched. The CDR3 DNA follows: TGCGCCAGCAGCTTTATCGGGACAGAGTCCACTGAAGCTTTCTTT. Translation: CASSFIGTESTEAFF.

This clonotype has only a few counts. J is TRBJ1-1 and V is TRBV7-2; TRBD1 agrees at 7 bases. Germline V CDR1 and CDR2: SGHTA, FQGNSA. Trimming took 7 bases from V and 4 from J; bases not matched to a gene: 6. CDR3 length: 13 amino acids. The CDR3 spells CASTQNRGTEAFF. The CDR3 nucleotides read TGTGCCAGCACCCAAAACAGGGGCACTGAAGCTTTCTTT.

V and J are TRBV29-1 and TRBJ1-1; tentatively, D is TRBD1 (5 bases). Trimming pared 7 bases from V and 4 bases from J, leaving 19 bases between. The CDR3 contains 14 residues. CDR1 is SQVTM, CDR2 ANQGSEA, per germline. The CDR3, as DNA: TGCAGCGGGGCCCAGGGTCGGGTGAGCACTGAAGCTTTCTTT. Its protein is CSGAQGRVSTEAFF.

This clonotype was counted only a few times. The chain links TRBV29-1 to TRBJ1-1, with D uncertain. Trimming removed 6 bases at V and 3 bases at J, with 14 bases between. The CDR3 has 13 amino acids. In germline, CDR1 is SQVTM, CDR2 ANQGSEA. The CDR3: CSVRWAGDTEAFF. CDR3 in DNA: TGCAGCGTCCGATGGGCTGGGGACACTGAAGCTTTCTTT.

The genes are TRBV20-1 and TRBJ2-2; the match to TRBD2 covers 8 bases. Trimming at V came to 3 bases and at J to 0 bases, leaving 6 bases not matched to a gene. This CDR3 spans 16 amino acids. Germline CDR1 and CDR2: DFQATT and SNEGSKA (reference sequence). This chain's CDR3 is CSARRRGVANTGELFF. DNA of the CDR3: TGCAGTGCTAGGCGGCGGGGGGTCGCGAACACCGGGGAGCTGTTTTTT.

The chain couples TRBV28 to TRBJ1-3, with a tentative D call TRBD1 (6 bases). CDR3 size: 16 residues. The V gene lost 4 bases and the J gene lost 7 bases, with 20 bases spanning the gap. Germline assignment: CDR1 MDHEN and CDR2 SYDVKM. The CDR3 coding sequence is TGTGCCAGCAGTTCCCGTTCGACAGGCCTTCGGAACACCATATATTTT. Translated: CASSSRSTGLRNTIYF.

This clonotype was detected a few times. V gene TRBV12-3 or TRBV12-4 combines with J gene TRBJ1-4, with a weak D call TRBD1 (5 bases). With 3 bases removed from V and 7 bases from J, the gap between germline ends came to 12 bases. CDR3 length: 14 residues. CDR3 DNA sequence: TGTGCCAGCAGTTTCGGGGGGTACGGTGAAAAACTGTTTTTT. Its protein is CASSFGGYGEKLFF.

The chain is built from TRBV18 and TRBJ2-7; D unclear. This CDR3 is built from 15 residues. Germline loops: CDR1 KGHSH, CDR2 LQKENI. V lost 3 bases and J lost 5, with 17 bases in between. CDR3 in DNA: TGTGCCAGCTCACCGGTGGGGTCCCCCTTCGACGAGCAGTACTTC. It yields the protein CASSPVGSPFDEQYF.

The rearrangement joins TRBV6-6 to TRBJ1-4, with unresolved D. The CDR3 extends over 11 amino acids. Trimming took 8 bases from V and 8 from J, leaving 9 bases between them. CDR1 and CDR2 from the germline V gene are MNHNY and SVGAGI (reference sequence). CDR3 loop: CASGSGEKLFF. CDR3 sequence (DNA): TGTGCCAGCGGGTCGGGAGAAAAACTGTTTTTT.

The V gene is TRBV4-1, the J gene TRBJ1-5; D is undetermined. Trimming shortened V by 1 base and J by 9 bases, and 7 bases separated the two germline ends. The CDR3 is made up of 12 amino acids. Germline lookup yields CDR1 MGHRA and CDR2 YSYEKL. CDR3 protein: CASSQGASPQHF. As DNA, the CDR3 is TGCGCCAGCAGCCAAGGAGCATCGCCCCAGCATTTT.

This clonotype has more than one count but fewer than ten. The rearrangement joins TRBV20-1 to TRBJ2-3; D perhaps matches TRBD2 (5 bases). This CDR3 region has 14 residues. The germline CDR1 and CDR2 sequences are DFQATT and SNEGSKA (reference sequence). V gave up 3 bases and J gave up 8 bases, with 18 bases separating them. CDR3 in DNA: TGCAGTGCTAGCGGACCTACTAAGGCGGGTACGCAGTATTTT. It encodes CSASGPTKAGTQYF.

This rearrangement joins TRBV28 to TRBJ2-1; D is unclear. CDR3 length: 16 amino acids. CDR1 and CDR2 from the germline V gene are MDHEN and SYDVKM. V gave up 2 bases and J gave up 5 bases, with 16 bases separating them. CDR3 region: CASSLLQAILNNEQFF. The DNA for the CDR3 is TGTGCCAGCAGTTTACTCCAGGCAATCTTAAACAATGAGCAGTTCTTC.

This chain links TRBV10-2 with TRBJ2-3; 15 positions agree with TRBD2. Per the germline V gene, CDR1 is WSHSY and CDR2 is SAAADI. The junction had 1 base not matched to a gene; V was cut back by 6 bases and J by 0 bases. This CDR3 is 16 amino acids long. The CDR3 reads CASRGLAGGSTDTQYF. CDR3 nucleotides: TGCGCCAGCAGGGGACTAGCGGGGGGAAGCACAGATACGCAGTATTTT.

The V call is TRBV12-3 or TRBV12-4, the J call TRBJ1-5; D is perhaps TRBD1 (5 bases). V shed 7 bases and J shed 7 bases, with 23 bases lying between them. This CDR3 spans 16 amino acids. CDR3 protein: CASNKAGGIGRQPQHF. CDR3 sequence (DNA): TGTGCCAGCAATAAAGCGGGGGGGATTGGTCGACAGCCCCAGCATTTT.

This clonotype was seen a handful of times. The chain joins TRBV25-1 to TRBJ2-5; D ambiguous. Germline-derived CDR1 and CDR2 are MGHDK and SYGVNS. The V gene lost 0 bases and the J gene lost 5 bases, with 19 bases spanning the gap. The length of the CDR3 is 17 residues. CDR3 bases: TGTGCCAGCAGTGAATACCGCCGGACCGATTTCAGTGAGACCCAGTACTTC. Encoded protein: CASSEYRRTDFSETQYF.

This clonotype was found a few times. J is TRBJ1-1 and V is TRBV12-3 or TRBV12-4; the D is unclear. The CDR3 extends over 13 amino acids. Trimming removed 3 bases at V and 3 bases at J, with 8 bases between. Here the CDR3 DNA reads TGTGCCAGCAGTTTTAGTGGGGACACTGAAGCTTTCTTT. This translates into CASSFSGDTEAFF.

J is TRBJ1-5 and V is TRBV5-1; TRBD1 matches 8 bases. With V trimmed by 4 bases and J by 5 bases, 8 bases remained unmatched. The CDR3 is 15 residues long. Germline V gene data show CDR1 as SGHRS and CDR2 as YFSETQ. The CDR3 nucleotides read TGCGCCAGCAGCCCCGGGACAGGTCAAGATCAGCCCCAGCATTTT. Translated: CASSPGTGQDQPQHF.

This clonotype has only a few counts. The CDR3 spells CATSRETGTSGANEQFF. The DNA of the CDR3 is TGTGCCACCAGCAGAGAAACCGGGACTAGCGGGGCTAATGAGCAGTTCTTC. V and J are TRBV15 and TRBJ2-1; 13 positions match TRBD2. The CDR3 length is 17 residues. Germline CDR1 LNHNV, CDR2 YYDKDF (reference sequence). V was clipped by 0 bases and J by 7 bases; unmatched bases: 6.

Ten or more counts support this clonotype. The chain links TRBV11-2 to TRBJ2-2, with D perhaps TRBD1 (6 bases). V was shortened by 1 base and J by 1 base, with 10 bases between the two germline ends. The CDR3 extends over 16 amino acids. CDR1 is SGHAT and CDR2 is FQNNGV in the germline V gene. CDR3 amino acids: CASSLGTGLNTGELFF. The CDR3 region has the DNA TGTGCCAGCAGCTTAGGAACAGGGCTGAACACCGGGGAGCTGTTTTTT.

This clonotype was detected a few times. This chain uses TRBV5-1 with TRBJ2-7, with a tentative D call TRBD1 (5 bases). The germline V and J ends were trimmed by 4 bases and 2 bases, with 13 bases remaining between them. Germline CDR1 reads SGHRS; CDR2 reads YFSETQ. This CDR3 is built from 14 residues. In DNA form, the CDR3 reads TGCGCCAGCAGCCCGACAGAGTGGGCCTACGAGCAGTACTTC. Protein sequence: CASSPTEWAYEQYF.

The rearrangement uses TRBV2 and TRBJ1-1; no reliable D call. The germline V gene encodes CDR1 SNHLY and CDR2 FYNNEI. This CDR3 is built from 14 residues. V was pared by 8 bases and J by 0 bases, with 13 bases between. The CDR3 nucleotides read TGTGCCAGCTTCGCGAACTACATGAACACTGAAGCTTTCTTT. Translated: CASFANYMNTEAFF.

V usage is TRBV27 and J usage is TRBJ2-7; tentative D call: TRBD2 (6 bases). The CDR3 consists of 15 residues. Germline V gene lookup returns CDR1 MNHEY and CDR2 SMNVEV (reference sequence). The ends were cut back, 6 bases at V and 2 bases at J, with 17 bases in the middle. The CDR3 sequence is CASSRSRRDTYEQYF. In DNA, the CDR3 is TGTGCCAGCAGCCGCAGCCGGAGGGATACCTACGAGCAGTACTTC.

There are a few counts of this clonotype. J is TRBJ2-3 and V is TRBV5-1; D uncertain. CDR3 size: 14 residues. CDR1 SGHRS and CDR2 YFSETQ come from the germline V gene. Trimming left V 1 base short and J 3 bases short, with 9 bases between. CDR3 bases: TGCGCCAGCAGCTTGATTAGTGAAACAGATACGCAGTATTTT. Protein product: CASSLISETDTQYF.

The rearrangement uses TRBV6-1 and TRBJ2-2, with D possibly being TRBD1 (6 bases). Trimming pared 6 bases from V and 7 bases from J, leaving 15 bases between. The CDR3 totals 14 residues. Germline-derived CDR1 and CDR2 are MNHNS and SASEGT. This CDR3 is CASSQQGGGGELFF. As DNA, the CDR3 is TGTGCCAGCAGCCAACAAGGGGGTGGCGGGGAGCTGTTTTTT.

In its sample, this clonotype was seen a few times. The V and J genes are TRBV21-1 and TRBJ2-3; the table's D call of TRBD1 was not tested on the DNA. TRBV21-1 is a pseudogene. CDR3 length equals 17 residues. The CDR3 coding sequence is TGTGCCAGCAGCAAAGGAAGGGGCAGCCGGTGGACAGATACGCAGTATTTT. Translation gives CASSKGRGSRWTDTQYF.

This clonotype was picked up many times. Relative to the germline gene, one junction end is altered; a read error may explain this. V is TRBV3-1 and J is TRBJ2-7, with TRBD1 matching 8 bases. The CDR3 runs 12 residues. Germline loops: CDR1 LGHDT, CDR2 YNNKEL (reference sequence). CDR3 residues: CASSQGRDRPDF. CDR3 DNA: TGTGCCAGCAGCCAAGGTAGGGACAGGCCAGACTTC.

The chain is built from TRBV7-6 and TRBJ2-3, with D possibly being TRBD1 (5 bases). The V end was cut by 5 bases, the J end by 2 bases, with 17 bases between. This CDR3 has 16 residues. CDR1 and CDR2 (germline): SGHVS, FNYEAQ. Here the CDR3 DNA reads TGTGCCAGCAGCATAGTCGGACACGGGTTCACAGATACGCAGTATTTT. It translates to CASSIVGHGFTDTQYF.

The V call is TRBV20-1, the J call TRBJ2-7, with 7 bases matching TRBD2. V lost 0 bases and J lost 3; bases outside the gene matches: 8. This CDR3 comprises 15 residues. Germline V CDR1 and CDR2: DFQATT, SNEGSKA (reference sequence). Here the CDR3 DNA reads TGCAGTGCTAGAGATGAGCGGACTAGGGGCTACGAGCAGTACTTC. Translation: CSARDERTRGYEQYF.

This clonotype was counted between two and nine times. The rearrangement joins TRBV25-1 to TRBJ2-7, with a possible D match to TRBD1 (6 bases). Germline V gene sequence: CDR1 MGHDK, CDR2 SYGVNS. With 3 bases removed from V and 5 bases from J, the gap between germline ends came to 14 bases. This CDR3 region has 14 residues. CDR3: CASSDSRGPHEQYF. CDR3 in DNA: TGTGCCAGCAGTGATTCCAGGGGTCCCCACGAGCAGTACTTC.

The chain uses TRBV5-1 and TRBJ2-7; TRBD2 is a possible D gene (6 bases). The CDR3 runs to 14 residues. V lost 0 bases to trimming and J lost 7 bases, with 14 bases between them. CDR1 SGHRS and CDR2 YFSETQ come from the germline V gene. CDR3 loop: CASSLEGEVGEQYF. CDR3 sequence (DNA): TGCGCCAGCAGCTTGGAAGGGGAGGTAGGTGAGCAGTACTTC. Looking up the rest from reference TRBV5-1 and TRBJ2-7 gives the full variable domain: KAGVTQTPRYLIKTRGQQVTLSCSPISGHRSVSWYQQTPGQGLQFLFEYFSETQRNKGNFPGRFSGRQFSNSRSEMNVSTLELGDSALYLCASSLEGEVGEQYFGPGTRLTVT.